The source of this TCR beta chain is a study of blood T cells in healthy people across ages. CDR3 length: 13 amino acids. Germline V gene data show CDR1 as MNHEY and CDR2 as SVGEGT. Deletions cut 7 bases from V and 2 bases from J, with 12 bases between. A second PCR, run for about 7 to 11 cycles, used a sample-barcoded 5' primer plus a J-beta primer mix. TCRdb re-derived calls from the 5' RACE reads in MiXCR, one entry per CDR3 protein. The sample consists of under 750,000 distinct CDR3 sequences, roughly 48% of them appearing once. V and J are TRBV6-2 or TRBV6-3 and TRBJ2-7; a weak D match, TRBD2 (5 bases). The material sequenced was blood. The TCR sequence derives from a man at least 80 years old in good health. The CDR3 DNA is TGTGCCAGCACGAGTGAGGGCACCTACGAGCAGTACTTC. Amino acid sequence: CASTSEGTYEQYF.